These 19 T cell receptor beta chains share one sample of origin, sequenced in a study of patients and donors after allogeneic stem cell transplantation. TCRdb re-called the RT-PCR reads through MiXCR, storing one row per CDR3 protein. The repertoire has some 87,000 distinct CDR3 sequences, roughly 48% of them found once; the top ten carry under 70%. The sequenced material came from blood, either unsorted or a sorted T cell fraction (not recorded which). These receptors were obtained from a human donor who was either an allogeneic HSCT recipient or a stem cell or donor lymphocyte infusion donor (not recorded which). It is not recorded whose cells these are; they may come from a transplant donor.

CDR3 amino acids: CASSLAMDTEAFF. The CDR3 nucleotides read TGTGCCAGCAGCTTAGCAATGGACACTGAAGCTTTCTTT. V gene TRBV7-2 combines with J gene TRBJ1-1; D unresolved. Per germline, CDR1 SGHTA and CDR2 FQGNSA. V lost 0 bases, J lost 3 bases, and 5 bases lay in between. CDR3 size: 13 residues. Complete variable domain (other parts from reference TRBV7-2 and TRBJ1-1): GAGVSQSPSNKVTEKGKDVELRCDPISGHTALYWYRQSLGQGLEFLIYFQGNSAPDKSGLPSDRFSAERTGGSVSTLTIQRTQQEDSAVYLCASSLAMDTEAFFGQGTRLTVV.

This chain links TRBV7-3 with TRBJ2-2; 7 nucleotides match TRBD2. The CDR3 is 13 residues long. CDR1 and CDR2 from the germline V gene are SGHTA and FQGTGA. The trim removed 8 bases at V and 3 bases at J, leaving 3 bases unmatched. In nucleotides, the CDR3 is TGTGCCAGCTCGGGGGGAGACACCGGGGAGCTGTTTTTT. Protein sequence: CASSGGDTGELFF.

The chain has TRBV29-1 and TRBJ2-7; no clear D gene. The V gene lost 1 base and the J gene lost 0 bases, with 16 bases spanning the gap. The CDR3 spans 16 residues. Germline CDR1 and CDR2: SQVTM and ANQGSEA. The DNA for the CDR3 is TGCAGCGTTGAAGCGCCTACGTATGAAAGCTCCTACGAGCAGTACTTC. Its protein is CSVEAPTYESSYEQYF.

The gene calls are TRBV20-1 and TRBJ2-7, with no clear D. This CDR3 region has 11 residues. CDR1 and CDR2 (germline): DFQATT, SNEGSKA (reference sequence). V lost 3 bases and J 2 bases, leaving 5 bases between the germline ends. The CDR3: CSARDAYEQYF. Written as DNA, the CDR3 is TGCAGTGCTAGGGACGCCTACGAGCAGTACTTC.

The genes are TRBV6-2 or TRBV6-3 and TRBJ2-2, with 12 bases identical to TRBD2. Looked up from germline, CDR1 is MNHEY and CDR2 is SVGEGT. V was pared by 2 bases and J by 3 bases, with 10 bases of the junction left unmatched. The CDR3 covers 19 residues. The CDR3 nucleotides read TGTGCCAGCAGTTACCCGAAGACTAGCGGGAGATGGGACACCGGGGAGCTGTTTTTT. Residues: CASSYPKTSGRWDTGELFF.

The rearrangement uses TRBV3-2 and TRBJ2-2. TRBV3-2 is a recognized pseudogene. CDR3 length equals 17 residues. This chain's CDR3 is CASSQDDGTMNTGELFF. CDR3 in DNA: TGTGCCAGCAGCCAAGACGACGGTACTATGAACACCGGGGAGCTGTTTTTT.

In this sample, this clonotype turned up a few times. In nucleotides, the CDR3 is TGCAGTGCTAGAGATTATGGGGGGAAGGACACTGAAGCTTTCTTT. This gives the protein CSARDYGGKDTEAFF. This rearrangement joins TRBV20-1 to TRBJ1-1, with D maybe TRBD1 (5 bases). CDR1 is DFQATT, CDR2 SNEGSKA, per germline (reference sequence). Trimming took 0 bases from V and 3 from J, leaving 14 bases between them. The CDR3 totals 15 residues.

This clonotype was seen a few times. The rearrangement links TRBV6-6 to TRBJ1-6; weak D call: TRBD1 (5 bases). The CDR3 loop spans 15 amino acids. The germline gives CDR1 MNHNY, CDR2 SVGAGI (reference sequence). Trimming pared 6 bases from V and 9 bases from J, leaving 18 bases between. CDR3 in DNA: TGTGCCAGCAGCCTAAGCAGGGAAGGGAGTTCACCCCTCCACTTT. Translated: CASSLSREGSSPLHF.

V usage is TRBV12-3 or TRBV12-4 and J usage is TRBJ2-7, with 7 bases lining up with TRBD1. This CDR3 region has 15 residues. Losses at the gene ends were 6 bases for V and 0 bases for J; bases not matched to a gene: 8. CDR3 coding DNA: TGTGCCAGCAGCTACGGGACAGACCGCTCCTACGAGCAGTACTTC. Amino acids: CASSYGTDRSYEQYF.

The chain combines TRBV7-2 with TRBJ1-4; 11 bases line up with TRBD1. Per germline, CDR1 SGHTA and CDR2 FQGNSA. The CDR3 is 15 residues long. The V gene end was trimmed by 2 bases and the J gene end by 8 bases; junction bases not matched to a gene: 4. The CDR3 loop reads CASSLSGTGGEKLFF. Here the CDR3 DNA reads TGTGCCAGCAGCTTATCCGGGACAGGGGGGGAAAAACTGTTTTTT.

The rearrangement joins TRBV6-5 to TRBJ1-1; no clear D gene. Per germline, CDR1 MNHEY and CDR2 SVGAGI. This CDR3 spans 14 amino acids. Between the trimmed V and J ends, which lost 0 bases and 0 bases, there was a span of 5 bases. The CDR3 sequence is CASSYSSMNTEAFF. The CDR3 bases are TGTGCCAGCAGTTACTCGTCCATGAACACTGAAGCTTTCTTT.

The rearrangement links TRBV18 to TRBJ1-1; no clear D gene. The V and J ends lost 3 bases and 3 bases respectively, with 11 bases between them. Germline loops: CDR1 KGHSH, CDR2 LQKENI. The CDR3 extends over 14 amino acids. The CDR3 bases are TGTGCCAGCTCACCGAACGATGGGTACACTGAAGCTTTCTTT. Translated, it gives CASSPNDGYTEAFF.

The CDR3 loop is CSPAGLNTEAFF. CDR3 bases: TGCAGCCCGGCGGGGTTGAACACTGAAGCTTTCTTT. This sequence joins TRBV29-1 and TRBJ1-1; the D is unclear. Per the germline V gene, CDR1 is SQVTM and CDR2 is ANQGSEA. The V gene lost 8 bases and the J gene lost 0 bases, with 10 bases spanning the gap. The CDR3 is made up of 12 amino acids.

The V and J genes are TRBV20-1 and TRBJ1-5, with D tentatively TRBD1 (6 bases). CDR3 length: 17 residues. Trimming cost V 3 bases and J 4 bases, with 22 bases left between them. The germline V gene has CDR1 DFQATT and CDR2 SNEGSKA (reference sequence). The CDR3, as DNA: TGCAGTGCTAGCCCCCTCCCTCGGACAGCTCAGAATCAGCCCCAGCATTTT. Protein: CSASPLPRTAQNQPQHF.

V and J are TRBV6-2 or TRBV6-3 and TRBJ2-1, with D possibly TRBD2 on 5 matching bases. Germline loops: CDR1 MNHEY, CDR2 SVGEGT. The CDR3 runs to 13 residues. The V gene lost 8 bases and the J gene lost 6 bases, with 14 bases spanning the gap. The CDR3 DNA reads TGTGCCAGCGGCCGGACTTTTTCCAATGAGCAGTTCTTC. Translated: CASGRTFSNEQFF.

The chain recombines TRBV20-1 with TRBJ1-1; tentative D call: TRBD1 (6 bases). Germline loops: CDR1 DFQATT, CDR2 SNEGSKA (reference sequence). The CDR3 is 13 amino acids. V gave up 2 bases and J gave up 1 base, with 8 bases separating them. CDR3 nucleotides: TGCAGTGCTAGACAGGGGCGGAACACTGAAGCTTTCTTT. Translated, it gives CSARQGRNTEAFF.

In this sample, this clonotype turned up once. The CDR3 coding sequence is TGCAGTGCTAGAGGGCAGGGACGTTTGTACACTGAAGCTTTCTTT. It yields the protein CSARGQGRLYTEAFF. The V gene is TRBV20-1, the J gene TRBJ1-1, with D possibly TRBD1 on 5 matching bases. The CDR3 is 15 residues long. V gave up 1 base and J gave up 3 bases, with 15 bases separating them. Germline V gene sequence: CDR1 DFQATT, CDR2 SNEGSKA (reference sequence).

There are a few counts of this clonotype. This chain joins TRBV7-2 and TRBJ1-2, with 7 bases lining up with TRBD1. Germline V gene sequence: CDR1 SGHTA, CDR2 FQGNSA. The CDR3 is 14 residues long. Trimming removed 2 bases from V and 4 bases from J; junction bases left unmatched: 4. The CDR3 is CASSLRDSSYGYTF. Here the CDR3 DNA reads TGTGCCAGCAGCTTAAGGGACAGTAGCTATGGCTACACCTTC.

This clonotype was counted a few times. The chain is built from TRBV30 and TRBJ1-5; D is ambiguous. The CDR3 is 14 amino acids. Between the trimmed V and J ends, which lost 3 bases and 4 bases, there was a span of 13 bases. Germline-derived CDR1 and CDR2 are GTSNPN and SVGIG (reference sequence). DNA for the CDR3: TGTGCCTGGAGGGGATGGGGTCGTAATCAGCCCCAGCATTTT. Translation: CAWRGWGRNQPQHF.